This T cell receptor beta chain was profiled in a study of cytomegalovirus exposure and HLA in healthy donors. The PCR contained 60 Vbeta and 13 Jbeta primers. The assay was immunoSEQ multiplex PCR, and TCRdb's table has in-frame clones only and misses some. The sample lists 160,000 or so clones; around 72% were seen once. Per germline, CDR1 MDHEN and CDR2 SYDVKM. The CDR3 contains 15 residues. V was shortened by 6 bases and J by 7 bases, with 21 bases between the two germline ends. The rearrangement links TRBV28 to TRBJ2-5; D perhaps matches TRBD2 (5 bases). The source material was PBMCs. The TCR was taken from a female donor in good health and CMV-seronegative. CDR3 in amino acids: CASSSTSNPPRTQYF. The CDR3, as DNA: TGTGCCAGCAGCTCTACTAGTAACCCTCCCCGGACCCAGTACTTC.